These 17 T cell receptor beta chains originate from one sample sequenced in a study of cytomegalovirus exposure and HLA in healthy donors. This PCR relied on a set of 60 Vbeta primers and 13 Jbeta primers. This table comes from immunoSEQ multiplex PCR, and its TCRdb copy is limited to in-frame clones, with some not included. The sample yields approximately 100,000 clones, around 60% seen once. The sequenced sample consisted of PBMCs. These receptors were collected from a man between 60 and 75 years old in good health and CMV-seronegative.

This clone was detected only a few times. The gene calls are TRBV5-6 and TRBJ1-2; D is uncertain. V was trimmed by 0 bases and J by 8 bases, leaving 5 bases between them. Germline CDR1 is SGHDT and CDR2 is YYEEEE. This CDR3 has 11 residues. The CDR3 DNA follows: TGTGCCAGCAGCTTGGCCGAGGGCTACACCTTC. Encoded protein: CASSLAEGYTF.

This clone was found a few times. CDR3 region: CASSEPNRAGGYTF. Written as DNA, the CDR3 is TGTGCCAGCAGTGAACCGAACAGGGCCGGTGGCTACACCTTC. The V gene is TRBV2, the J gene TRBJ1-2; maybe TRBD1 (6 bases). The CDR3 spans 14 residues. The V end was cut by 2 bases, the J end by 7 bases, with 14 bases between. The germline CDR1 and CDR2 sequences are SNHLY and FYNNEI.

The rearrangement joins TRBV30 to TRBJ2-3; 9 bases fit TRBD1. Looked up from germline, CDR1 is GTSNPN and CDR2 is SVGIG (reference sequence). The V gene end was trimmed by 1 base and the J gene end by 3 bases; junction bases not matched to a gene: 11. The CDR3 runs to 17 residues. The CDR3 sequence: CAWSGPNNRGPTDTQYF. CDR3 DNA sequence: TGTGCCTGGAGTGGCCCGAATAACAGGGGGCCAACAGATACGCAGTATTTT. Full variable domain (rest looked up from reference TRBV30 and TRBJ2-3): SQTIHQWPATLVQPVGSPLSLECTVEGTSNPNLYWYRQAAGRGLQLLFYSVGIGQISSEVPQNLSASRPQDRQFILSSKKLLLSDSGFYLCAWSGPNNRGPTDTQYFGPGTRLTVL.

The chain has TRBV2 and TRBJ2-2; 8 nucleotides align to TRBD2. The CDR3 length is 16 residues. Germline V CDR1 and CDR2: SNHLY, FYNNEI. V trimming: 4 bases; J trimming: 5 bases; junction bases outside the gene matches: 9. The CDR3 spells CASSGRRAGATGELFF. DNA of the CDR3: TGTGCCAGCAGTGGACGACGAGCGGGAGCGACCGGGGAGCTGTTTTTT. Supplemented by reference TRBV2 and TRBJ2-2, the full variable domain reads EPEVTQTPSHQVTQMGQEVILRCVPISNHLYFYWYRQILGQKVEFLVSFYNNEISEKSEIFDDQFSVERPDGSNFTLKIRSTKLEDSAMYFCASSGRRAGATGELFFGEGSRLTVL.

The genes are TRBV2 and TRBJ2-5; 7 nucleotides match TRBD2. CDR3 length equals 15 residues. Per germline, CDR1 SNHLY and CDR2 FYNNEI. V trimming: 10 bases; J trimming: 7 bases; junction bases outside the gene matches: 18. The CDR3 protein is CAIDPESGEPRTQYF. In DNA form, the CDR3 reads TGTGCCATCGACCCCGAGAGCGGGGAGCCGCGGACCCAGTACTTC.

The chain joins TRBV7-2 to TRBJ1-2; no reliable D call. CDR1 and CDR2 (germline): SGHTA, FQGNSA. This CDR3 is 13 amino acids long. Between the trimmed V and J ends, which lost 2 bases and 9 bases, there was a span of 13 bases. CDR3 amino acids: CASSLTGLRSYTF. The DNA of the CDR3 is TGTGCCAGCAGCTTAACCGGACTGAGAAGCTACACCTTC.

This clone was seen only a few times. The chain carries TRBV4-1 and TRBJ1-2; 8 positions match TRBD1. Losses at the gene ends were 5 bases for V and 8 bases for J; bases not matched to a gene: 10. There are 14 residues in the CDR3. CDR1 MGHRA and CDR2 YSYEKL come from the germline V gene. The CDR3 spells CASSYTQGAGGYTF. The CDR3 DNA reads as TGCGCCAGCAGCTACACCCAGGGGGCTGGCGGCTACACCTTC.

A few counts support this clone. V and J are TRBV5-4 and TRBJ2-3; 7 bases map to TRBD2. Germline trimming cut 0 bases from V and 2 bases from J; bases unmatched to any gene: 6. The CDR3 consists of 16 residues. The germline gives CDR1 SGHNT, CDR2 YYREEE (reference sequence). The CDR3 reads CASSLGGAGNTDTQYF. CDR3 bases: TGTGCCAGCAGCTTGGGTGGAGCGGGAAACACAGATACGCAGTATTTT.

The genes are TRBV14 and TRBJ2-1; weak D call: TRBD2 (6 bases). This CDR3 is built from 19 residues. CDR1 and CDR2 (germline): SGHDN, FVKESK. V lost 1 base to trimming and J lost 8 bases, with 27 bases between them. The CDR3, as DNA: TGTGCCAGCAGCCAAGTTGAGTTTCGAACGGGAGTAGTCCGAGATGAGCAGTTCTTC. Protein product: CASSQVEFRTGVVRDEQFF. The full variable domain, completed using reference TRBV14 and TRBJ2-1, is EAGVTQFPSHSVIEKGQTVTLRCDPISGHDNLYWYRRVMGKEIKFLLHFVKESKQDESGMPNNRFLAERTGGTYSTLKVQPAELEDSGVYFCASSQVEFRTGVVRDEQFFGPGTRLTVL.

The V gene is TRBV7-9, the J gene TRBJ1-1; D is uncertain. Germline loops: CDR1 SEHNR, CDR2 FQNEAQ (reference sequence). This CDR3 spans 11 amino acids. V lost 4 bases to trimming and J lost 3 bases, with 3 bases between them. CDR3 DNA: TGTGCCAGCAGCTCATACACTGAAGCTTTCTTT. Translated, it gives CASSSYTEAFF.

This chain connects TRBV7-8 to TRBJ2-7; no clear D gene. Germline lookup yields CDR1 SGHVS and CDR2 FQNEAQ. Trimming removed 5 bases from V and 1 base from J, with 9 bases in between. The CDR3 is made up of 13 amino acids. The CDR3 DNA reads TGTGCCAGCAGCCAAATAGAGTCCTACGAGCAGTACTTC. Amino acids: CASSQIESYEQYF.

The sample holds a few counts of this clone. The chain links TRBV7-9 to TRBJ2-2, with D unresolved. This CDR3 has 14 residues. CDR1 is SEHNR and CDR2 is FQNEAQ in the germline V gene (reference sequence). V was cut by 4 bases and J by 1 base, with 7 bases left in between. The CDR3 DNA follows: TGTGCCAGCAGCTCCAACTGGAACACCGGGGAGCTGTTTTTT. This translates into CASSSNWNTGELFF.

The chain employs TRBV27 and TRBJ2-1; 9 positions agree with TRBD2. CDR3 length equals 16 residues. CDR1 is MNHEY and CDR2 is SMNVEV in the germline V gene (reference sequence). V dropped 7 bases and J dropped 1; count of bases not matched to a gene: 8. CDR3 region: CASNSPSGVSYNEQFF. CDR3 nucleotide sequence: TGTGCCAGCAATTCCCCTAGCGGGGTGTCCTACAATGAGCAGTTCTTC.

This clone was seen a few times. This sequence joins TRBV7-3 and TRBJ1-1; weak D call: TRBD1 (6 bases). The germline V gene encodes CDR1 SGHTA and CDR2 FQGTGA. V lost 2 bases and J 5 bases, leaving 12 bases between the germline ends. This CDR3 region has 14 residues. DNA of the CDR3: TGTGCCAGCAGCTTAGAGGCAGGGACAACTGAAGCTTTCTTT. The encoded protein is CASSLEAGTTEAFF.

The rearrangement links TRBV2 to TRBJ1-1; tentatively, D is TRBD1 (6 bases). With 5 bases removed from V and 0 bases from J, the gap between germline ends came to 10 bases. From germline, CDR1 is SNHLY and CDR2 FYNNEI. The CDR3 has 14 residues. This CDR3 reads CASSRGQMNTEAFF. DNA for the CDR3: TGTGCCAGCAGTAGGGGACAAATGAACACTGAAGCTTTCTTT.

V and J are TRBV19 and TRBJ2-2, with 7 bases that match TRBD1. Trimming took 7 bases from V and 0 from J; bases not matched to a gene: 2. The CDR3 loop spans 14 amino acids. CDR1 LNHDA and CDR2 SQIVND come from the germline V gene (reference sequence). CDR3 sequence reads: CASKGQSNTGELFF. CDR3 DNA sequence: TGTGCCAGTAAGGGACAGTCGAACACCGGGGAGCTGTTTTTT.

V gene TRBV12-5 combines with J gene TRBJ1-1, with D possibly being TRBD1 (6 bases). This CDR3 comprises 13 residues. CDR1 is LGHNT and CDR2 is FRNRAP in the germline V gene. Trimming pared 3 bases from V and 6 bases from J, leaving 11 bases between. In DNA form, the CDR3 reads TGTGCTAGTGGTTTCAGGGGACCTGCTGAAGCTTTCTTT. Protein product: CASGFRGPAEAFF.